A single sample gave rise to the 5 T cell receptor beta chains below, sequenced in a study of T-cell memory formation after mild COVID-19. A single record per CDR3 protein comes from TCRdb applying MiXCR to the 5' RACE reads. Of about 16,000 distinct CDR3 sequences listed, about a quarter are singletons. The specimen was PBMCs or a T cell subset sorted from them (not recorded which). The origin of the receptors is a man aged 18 to 30 who had mild COVID-19 (a few samples of this study predate the infection). Cell type and time point are not known.

This clonotype is categorized as medium-sized. V is TRBV4-1 and J is TRBJ1-5; D is undetermined. This CDR3 has 15 amino acids. V dropped 1 base and J dropped 4 bases, with 11 bases sitting between them. Germline V CDR1 and CDR2: MGHRA, YSYEKL. In DNA, the CDR3 is TGCGCCAGCAGCCAAGTAGCGGACGAAAATCAGCCCCAGCATTTT. Encoded protein: CASSQVADENQPQHF.

This clonotype was recorded at least ten times. This chain joins TRBV29-1 and TRBJ1-1; no reliable D call. CDR3 size: 10 residues. V was trimmed by 4 bases and J by 3 bases, leaving 3 bases between them. Germline V gene sequence: CDR1 SQVTM, CDR2 ANQGSEA. In DNA form, the CDR3 reads TGCAGCGTTGGGGACACTGAAGCTTTCTTT. Its translation: CSVGDTEAFF.

This clonotype was counted between two and nine times. The chain recombines TRBV5-6 with TRBJ2-2; weak D call: TRBD2 (5 bases). The CDR3 spans 16 residues. Trimming left V 4 bases short and J 4 bases short, with 17 bases between. CDR1 is SGHDT and CDR2 is YYEEEE in the germline V gene. The CDR3 protein is CASSPLTRAATGELFF. The CDR3 coding sequence is TGTGCCAGCAGCCCCCTGACGAGGGCAGCCACCGGGGAGCTGTTTTTT. Complete variable domain (other parts from reference TRBV5-6 and TRBJ2-2): DAGVTQSPTHLIKTRGQQVTLRCSPKSGHDTVSWYQQALGQGPQFIFQYYEEEERQRGNFPDRFSGHQFPNYSSELNVNALLLGDSALYLCASSPLTRAATGELFFGEGSRLTVL.

In this sample, this clonotype turned up many times. The V gene is TRBV12-3 or TRBV12-4, the J gene TRBJ2-5, with D maybe TRBD1 (5 bases). V was clipped by 5 bases and J by 0 bases, with 19 bases between them. This CDR3 region has 17 residues. CDR3 in DNA: TGTGCCAGCAGTAATAATCAGGGTGGATATTACCAAGAGACCCAGTACTTC. This encodes CASSNNQGGYYQETQYF.

This clonotype is a singleton in its sample. A much bigger clone sits one base away, suggesting this may be a read error. The CDR3 loop is CAISLGADTQYF. The CDR3 DNA follows: TGTGCCATCAGCTTAGGAGCAGATACGCAGTATTTT. This rearrangement joins TRBV7-2 to TRBJ2-3; no definite D call. The germline V gene has CDR1 SGHTA and CDR2 FQGNSA. There are 12 residues in the CDR3.